Presented here are 10 T cell receptor beta chains from one specimen sequenced in a study of cytomegalovirus exposure and HLA in healthy donors. The PCR made use of 60 Vbeta and 13 Jbeta primers. This table comes from immunoSEQ multiplex PCR, and its TCRdb copy is limited to in-frame clones, with some not included. In all, the sample yields more than 95,000 clones. The sequenced material came from PBMCs. The source is a man aged 40-50 years in good health and CMV-seronegative.

The V and J genes are TRBV5-4 and TRBJ1-1; no clear D gene. Between the trimmed V and J ends, which lost 1 base and 11 bases, there was a span of 9 bases. There are 11 residues in the CDR3. CDR1 and CDR2 (germline): SGHNT, YYREEE (reference sequence). CDR3 DNA sequence: TGTGCCAGCAGCTTGAATGAGGCTGCTTTCTTT. This gives the protein CASSLNEAAFF.

The chain employs TRBV7-9 and TRBJ2-3; no firm D call. CDR1 SEHNR and CDR2 FQNEAQ come from the germline V gene (reference sequence). The CDR3 is made up of 13 amino acids. Trimming cost V 0 bases and J 4 bases, with 5 bases left between them. This CDR3 is CASSLAGSDTQYF. In DNA form, the CDR3 reads TGTGCCAGCAGCTTAGCGGGCTCAGATACGCAGTATTTT. Combining the CDR3 with reference TRBV7-9 and TRBJ2-3 gives the whole variable domain DTGVSQNPRHKITKRGQNVTFRCDPISEHNRLYWYRQTLGQGPEFLTYFQNEAQLEKSRLLSDRFSAERPKGSFSTLEIQRTEQGDSAMYLCASSLAGSDTQYFGPGTRLTVL.

This chain connects TRBV13 to TRBJ2-7, with D possibly TRBD2 on 7 matching bases. This CDR3 has 14 amino acids. The germline V and J ends were trimmed by 0 bases and 4 bases, with 10 bases remaining between them. In germline, CDR1 is PRHDT, CDR2 FYEKMQ (reference sequence). The CDR3 DNA reads as TGTGCCAGCAGCTTAGGCAGGGGAGGGTACGAGCAGTACTTC. Residues: CASSLGRGGYEQYF.

The chain employs TRBV28 and TRBJ2-7, with 7 bases that match TRBD1. Germline CDR1 is MDHEN and CDR2 is SYDVKM. Trimming removed 10 bases from V and 0 bases from J; junction bases left unmatched: 15. The CDR3 has 16 residues. This chain's CDR3 is CATSRTGTASSYEQYF. The CDR3 DNA follows: TGTGCCACTTCACGGACTGGGACAGCCAGCTCCTACGAGCAGTACTTC.

The chain couples TRBV7-6 to TRBJ2-5; 9 bases fit TRBD2. Germline CDR1 SGHVS, CDR2 FNYEAQ. The V segment lost 5 bases and the J segment 1 base; nucleotides outside the gene matches: 11. The CDR3 extends over 17 amino acids. This chain's CDR3 is CASSTRWERGVQETQYF. The CDR3 region has the DNA TGTGCCAGCAGCACCCGTTGGGAGCGGGGGGTCCAAGAGACCCAGTACTTC.

The chain employs TRBV6-6 and TRBJ1-5; TRBD1 might be the D (6 bases). The germline V and J ends were trimmed by 5 bases and 4 bases, with 12 bases remaining between them. Germline values: CDR1 MNHNY, CDR2 SVGAGI (reference sequence). This CDR3 spans 14 amino acids. The CDR3 loop is CASSRERGNQPQHF. The CDR3 bases are TGTGCCAGCAGTAGGGAAAGGGGGAATCAGCCCCAGCATTTT.

The genes are TRBV5-1 and TRBJ2-7, with TRBD2 as a possible D gene (5 bases). Trimming shortened V by 2 bases and J by 1 base, and 10 bases separated the two germline ends. CDR3 size: 14 residues. Per germline, CDR1 SGHRS and CDR2 YFSETQ. CDR3 nucleotide sequence: TGCGCCAGCAGCTTTAATGGCGGGTCCTACGAGCAGTACTTC. Its translation: CASSFNGGSYEQYF.

The V gene is TRBV28, the J gene TRBJ2-7, with TRBD1 matching 9 bases. Germline trimming cut 10 bases from V and 0 bases from J; bases unmatched to any gene: 7. The germline V gene has CDR1 MDHEN and CDR2 SYDVKM. CDR3 size: 14 residues. CDR3 sequence: CAITGTGSSYEQYF. In DNA, the CDR3 is TGTGCCATTACTGGGACAGGGAGCTCCTACGAGCAGTACTTC.

The chain links TRBV7-2 to TRBJ1-1; a possible D gene is TRBD1 (6 bases). The germline CDR1 and CDR2 sequences are SGHTA and FQGNSA. The V gene lost 2 bases and the J gene lost 4 bases, with 14 bases spanning the gap. The CDR3 runs to 15 residues. The CDR3 loop reads CASSLYPGGATEAFF. CDR3 sequence (DNA): TGTGCCAGCAGCTTATATCCGGGGGGGGCCACTGAAGCTTTCTTT.

The genes are TRBV4-1 and TRBJ1-1; TRBD1 matches at 7 bases. CDR1 is MGHRA and CDR2 is YSYEKL in the germline V gene. CDR3 length equals 15 residues. The V and J ends lost 4 bases and 0 bases, in that order; junction bases with no gene match: 5. CDR3 sequence reads: CASSPRTGLNTEAFF. The CDR3 DNA follows: TGCGCCAGCAGCCCCCGGACAGGACTGAACACTGAAGCTTTCTTT.